The 27 T cell receptor beta chains below all came from one sample that was sequenced in a study of blood T cell repertoires in COVID-19. This table comes from immunoSEQ multiplex PCR, and its TCRdb copy is limited to in-frame clones, with some not included. The sample carries under 400,000 clones, approximately 89% recorded once. Sequences were obtained from peripheral blood. The receptors here all came from a woman between 25 and 40 years old with COVID-19, enrolled during active disease.

This clone was observed a handful of times. The chain has TRBV6-5 and TRBJ1-5; 7 nucleotides align to TRBD1. The V gene's germline CDR1 is MNHEY and CDR2 SVGAGI. Losses at the gene ends were 6 bases for V and 1 base for J; bases not matched to a gene: 6. The CDR3 has 15 amino acids. The CDR3 coding sequence is TGTGCCAGCAGCCTGGGACAGCCGAGCAATCAGCCCCAGCATTTT. Amino acids: CASSLGQPSNQPQHF.

This clone was recorded a few times. DNA for the CDR3: TGCGCCAGCAGCCTAAAAGATGCCGGGGGAGGAGGCTATGGCTACACCTTC. Translated, it gives CASSLKDAGGGGYGYTF. This rearrangement joins TRBV4-3 to TRBJ1-2, with D possibly being TRBD1 (5 bases). Deletions cut 4 bases from V and 4 bases from J, with 22 bases between. The CDR3 is made up of 17 amino acids. CDR1 LGHNA and CDR2 YSLEER come from the germline V gene.

CDR3 nucleotide sequence: TGTGCCAGCAGCTCCATTGACAGAGGATCACCCCTCCACTTT. It is translated as CASSSIDRGSPLHF. The V call is TRBV11-2, the J call TRBJ1-6, with D possibly TRBD1 on 5 matching bases. Trimming took 4 bases from V and 10 from J, leaving 14 bases between them. Germline CDR1 is SGHAT and CDR2 is FQNNGV. CDR3 length equals 14 residues. The full variable domain, in which reference TRBV11-2 and TRBJ1-6 provide the parts outside the CDR3, is EAGVAQSPRYKIIEKRQSVAFWCNPISGHATLYWYQQILGQGPKLLIQFQNNGVVDDSQLPKDRFSAERLKGVDSTLKIQPAKLEDSAVYLCASSSIDRGSPLHFGNGTRLTVT.

The gene calls are TRBV2 and TRBJ1-6, with D unclear. Germline values: CDR1 SNHLY, CDR2 FYNNEI. Between the trimmed V and J ends, which lost 6 bases and 5 bases, there was a span of 11 bases. This CDR3 has 14 residues. CDR3 sequence (DNA): TGTGCCAGCAGAAGGAGACGGGATAATTCACCCCTCCACTTT. Translation: CASRRRRDNSPLHF.

The J gene is TRBJ2-7, the V gene TRBV5-5; TRBD1 might be the D (6 bases). V dropped 4 bases and J dropped 6 bases, with 11 bases sitting between them. Germline lookup yields CDR1 SGHKS and CDR2 YYEKEE (reference sequence). The CDR3 contains 12 residues. For the CDR3, the DNA is TGTGCCAGCAGCGAGACAGGCCGCGAGCAGTACTTC. It specifies CASSETGREQYF.

V and J are TRBV27 and TRBJ2-1; 12 positions agree with TRBD2. V trimming: 10 bases; J trimming: 7 bases; junction bases outside the gene matches: 11. CDR1 and CDR2 from the germline V gene are MNHEY and SMNVEV (reference sequence). The CDR3 contains 15 residues. This CDR3 reads CATALAGGPANEQFF. The CDR3 coding sequence is TGTGCCACCGCCCTAGCGGGGGGGCCGGCGAATGAGCAGTTCTTC.

This chain uses TRBV27 with TRBJ1-3, with a weak D call TRBD1 (5 bases). Trimming cost V 2 bases and J 1 base, with 6 bases left between them. The CDR3 extends over 14 amino acids. CDR1 is MNHEY and CDR2 is SMNVEV in the germline V gene (reference sequence). In nucleotides, the CDR3 is TGTGCCAGCAGTTTAGGGGGGTCTGGAAACACCATATATTTT. Encoded protein: CASSLGGSGNTIYF.

This sequence joins TRBV6-5 and TRBJ1-1, with TRBD1 identical over 7 bases. Germline trimming cut 7 bases from V and 1 base from J; bases unmatched to any gene: 9. Germline CDR1 is MNHEY and CDR2 is SVGAGI. The CDR3 contains 15 residues. CDR3 DNA: TGTGCCAGCAAGCTGGGACAGCCCAGGAACACTGAAGCTTTCTTT. Translating it yields CASKLGQPRNTEAFF.

The J gene is TRBJ2-5, the V gene TRBV20-1, with 8 bases lining up with TRBD2. The CDR3 runs to 16 residues. Germline V lookup: CDR1 DFQATT, CDR2 SNEGSKA (reference sequence). Germline trimming cut 3 bases from V and 4 bases from J; bases unmatched to any gene: 13. The CDR3 DNA is TGCAGTGCTAGTTGGTGGTTCCCGGGGGGGACAGAGACCCAGTACTTC. This translates into CSASWWFPGGTETQYF.

The chain combines TRBV6-5 with TRBJ1-3; no reliable D call. The CDR3 consists of 15 residues. CDR1 is MNHEY and CDR2 is SVGAGI in the germline V gene. Trimming pared 6 bases from V and 0 bases from J, leaving 12 bases between. DNA for the CDR3: TGTGCCAGCAGCTACGCGCCATCCTCTGGAAACACCATATATTTT. Translated, it gives CASSYAPSSGNTIYF.

The V and J genes are TRBV12-3 or TRBV12-4 and TRBJ1-2; no firm D call. The CDR3 is made up of 13 amino acids. Trimming shortened V by 3 bases and J by 2 bases, and 7 bases separated the two germline ends. In DNA, the CDR3 is TGTGCCAGCAGTTTTTACGGGAACTATGGCTACACCTTC. Protein product: CASSFYGNYGYTF.

In this sample, this clone turned up a few times. The chain uses TRBV6-5 and TRBJ2-7, with D unresolved. The CDR3 sequence is 13 residues long. Looked up from germline, CDR1 is MNHEY and CDR2 is SVGAGI. Trimming took 5 bases from V and 6 from J, leaving 14 bases between them. The CDR3 spells CASSPPARSEQYF. In nucleotides, the CDR3 is TGTGCCAGCAGTCCGCCTGCCCGTAGCGAGCAGTACTTC.

This clone has just one count. The rearrangement uses TRBV21-1 and TRBJ1-5. TRBV21-1 is a known pseudogene. There are 15 residues in the CDR3. The CDR3 region is CASSKERERYQPQHF. CDR3 nucleotide sequence: TGTGCCAGCAGCAAAGAGAGGGAACGATACCAGCCCCAGCATTTT.

This chain joins TRBV19 and TRBJ2-3; 10 bases match TRBD2. The CDR3 sequence is 17 residues long. Trimming took 6 bases from V and 7 from J; bases not matched to a gene: 16. The germline CDR1 and CDR2 sequences are LNHDA and SQIVND (reference sequence). CDR3 nucleotides: TGTGCCAGTAGGGGAGATGGGAGTAGCGGGGGGAAAAATACGCAGTATTTT. Its protein product is CASRGDGSSGGKNTQYF. The entire variable domain, with the rest obtained from reference TRBV19 and TRBJ2-3, is as follows: DGGITQSPKYLFRKEGQNVTLSCEQNLNHDAMYWYRQDPGQGLRLIYYSQIVNDFQKGDIAEGYSVSREKKESFPLTVTSAQKNPTAFYLCASRGDGSSGGKNTQYFGPGTRLTVL.

With regard to this clone: At one of its ends the junction is not consistent with the germline gene, which may arise from a read error. This sequence joins TRBV7-7 and TRBJ2-5, with D possibly matching TRBD1 (6 bases). Germline lookup yields CDR1 SSHAT and CDR2 FNYEAQ (reference sequence). The CDR3 consists of 13 residues. The CDR3 loop is CASSLTRGETQYF. In DNA form, the CDR3 reads TGTGCTAGCAGCTTGACAAGGGGGGAGACCCAGTACTTC.

The chain carries TRBV3-1 (or the pseudogene TRBV3-2) and TRBJ2-7; D is possibly TRBD1 (5 bases). V lost 0 bases and J 9 bases, leaving 21 bases between the germline ends. Germline lookup yields CDR1 LGHDT and CDR2 YNNKEL (reference sequence). The CDR3 is 16 amino acids. CDR3 coding DNA: TGTGCCAGCAGCCAAGAACCTCCGGACACTCACCCGGTGCAGTACGTC. Its protein is CASSQEPPDTHPVQYV.

The chain recombines TRBV7-2 with TRBJ1-6, with a tentative D call TRBD1 (5 bases). The CDR3 has 17 residues. The V and J ends lost 1 base and 3 bases respectively, with 13 bases between them. Germline V lookup: CDR1 SGHTA, CDR2 FQGNSA. CDR3 nucleotide sequence: TGTGCCAGCAGCTTAGACACAGGTGCCTTCTATAATTCACCCCTCCACTTT. It is translated as CASSLDTGAFYNSPLHF. Variable domain in full (rest from reference TRBV7-2 and TRBJ1-6): GAGVSQSPSNKVTEKGKDVELRCDPISGHTALYWYRQSLGQGLEFLIYFQGNSAPDKSGLPSDRFSAERTGGSVSTLTIQRTQQEDSAVYLCASSLDTGAFYNSPLHFGNGTRLTVT.

DNA of the CDR3: TGTGCCAGCAGCACCCGACAGGGAGGTGATGAAAAACTGTTTTTT. Translating gives CASSTRQGGDEKLFF. V gene TRBV7-9 combines with J gene TRBJ1-4, with TRBD1 identical over 7 bases. The V and J ends lost 5 bases and 6 bases, in that order; junction bases with no gene match: 9. The CDR3 runs to 15 residues. Germline V gene data show CDR1 as SEHNR and CDR2 as FQNEAQ (reference sequence).

The rearrangement joins TRBV7-9 to TRBJ2-3, with 11 positions matching TRBD1. CDR1 and CDR2 (germline): SEHNR, FQNEAQ (reference sequence). V was pared by 5 bases and J by 4 bases, with 5 bases of the junction left unmatched. The CDR3 runs to 15 residues. The CDR3 sequence: CASSGGDRGADTQYF. CDR3 sequence (DNA): TGTGCCAGCAGCGGCGGGGACAGGGGGGCAGATACGCAGTATTTT.

The chain recombines TRBV28 with TRBJ1-4, with a possible D match to TRBD1 (6 bases). Trimming took off 6 bases at V and 6 bases at J, with 8 bases between the two ends. The CDR3 is 12 amino acids. CDR1 is MDHEN, CDR2 SYDVKM, per germline. DNA of the CDR3: TGTGCCAGCAGCGGACAGTATGAAAAACTGTTTTTT. Its protein is CASSGQYEKLFF.

The rearrangement uses TRBV6-5 and TRBJ1-1; D possibly corresponds to TRBD1 (5 bases). The CDR3 is 13 residues long. The germline gives CDR1 MNHEY, CDR2 SVGAGI. V gave up 6 bases and J gave up 5 bases, with 13 bases separating them. The CDR3 nucleotides read TGTGCCAGCAGCCGCAGGGTGGGAACTGAAGCTTTCTTT. This sequence encodes CASSRRVGTEAFF.

This sequence joins TRBV19 and TRBJ1-2; 11 nucleotides align to TRBD1. V lost 4 bases, J lost 5 bases, and 6 bases stayed unmatched. CDR3 length: 15 residues. In germline, CDR1 is LNHDA, CDR2 SQIVND (reference sequence). The CDR3 protein is CASSTPGQGVYGYTF. CDR3 in DNA: TGTGCCAGTAGTACTCCGGGACAGGGGGTTTATGGCTACACCTTC.

V is TRBV9 and J is TRBJ1-3, with 7 positions matching TRBD1. Germline assignment: CDR1 SGDLS and CDR2 YYNGEE. Losses at the gene ends were 2 bases for V and 8 bases for J; bases not matched to a gene: 10. This CDR3 contains 15 residues. The chain's CDR3 is CASSVDDRVGDTIYF. DNA of the CDR3: TGTGCCAGCAGCGTTGACGACAGGGTAGGAGACACCATATATTTT.

The J gene is TRBJ1-2, the V gene TRBV12-3 or TRBV12-4, with D tentatively TRBD1 (5 bases). V lost 3 bases, J lost 7 bases, and 12 bases lay in between. The CDR3 has 13 amino acids. CDR3: CASSFVQGRGYTF. DNA of the CDR3: TGTGCCAGCAGTTTTGTGCAGGGTCGTGGCTACACCTTC.

V gene TRBV29-1 combines with J gene TRBJ1-1; the D gene is possibly TRBD1 (5 bases). Trimming left V 7 bases short and J 5 bases short, with 14 bases between. Germline V gives CDR1 SQVTM, CDR2 ANQGSEA. This CDR3 is built from 12 residues. CDR3 sequence: CSAAAGETEAFF. CDR3 DNA: TGCAGCGCCGCCGCGGGGGAGACTGAAGCTTTCTTT.

This chain joins TRBV5-4 and TRBJ2-6, with D perhaps matching TRBD1 (6 bases). CDR1 and CDR2 (germline): SGHNT, YYREEE (reference sequence). Between the trimmed V and J ends, which lost 2 bases and 2 bases, there was a span of 8 bases. The CDR3 is made up of 15 amino acids. CDR3 DNA: TGTGCCAGCAGCTTCCGGACAGCTGGGGCCAACGTCCTGACTTTC. Translated: CASSFRTAGANVLTF. The entire variable domain, with the rest obtained from reference TRBV5-4 and TRBJ2-6, is as follows: ETGVTQSPTHLIKTRGQQVTLRCSSQSGHNTVSWYQQALGQGPQFIFQYYREEENGRGNFPPRFSGLQFPNYSSELNVNALELDDSALYLCASSFRTAGANVLTFGAGSRLTVL.

The chain couples TRBV2 to TRBJ2-2; 8 nucleotides agree with TRBD1. The CDR3 is 15 residues long. The germline gives CDR1 SNHLY, CDR2 FYNNEI. V shed 8 bases, J shed 0 bases, and the junction held 5 bases outside the gene matches. The CDR3 nucleotides are TGTGCCAGCGACCCGGACAGGGCGAACACCGGGGAGCTGTTTTTT. Translated, it gives CASDPDRANTGELFF. Combining the CDR3 with reference TRBV2 and TRBJ2-2 gives the whole variable domain EPEVTQTPSHQVTQMGQEVILRCVPISNHLYFYWYRQILGQKVEFLVSFYNNEISEKSEIFDDQFSVERPDGSNFTLKIRSTKLEDSAMYFCASDPDRANTGELFFGEGSRLTVL.